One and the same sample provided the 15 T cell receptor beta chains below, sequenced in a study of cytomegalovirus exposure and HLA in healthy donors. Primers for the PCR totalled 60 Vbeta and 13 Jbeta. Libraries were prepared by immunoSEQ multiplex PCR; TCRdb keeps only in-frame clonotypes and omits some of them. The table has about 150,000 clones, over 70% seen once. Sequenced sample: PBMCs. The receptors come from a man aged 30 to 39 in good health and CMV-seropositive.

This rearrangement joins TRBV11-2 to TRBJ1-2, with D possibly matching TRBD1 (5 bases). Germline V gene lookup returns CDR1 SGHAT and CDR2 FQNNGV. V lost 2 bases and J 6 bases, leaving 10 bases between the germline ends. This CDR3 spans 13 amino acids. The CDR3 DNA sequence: TGTGCCAGCAGCTTAATAGGGGTAGATGGCTACACCTTC. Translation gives CASSLIGVDGYTF.

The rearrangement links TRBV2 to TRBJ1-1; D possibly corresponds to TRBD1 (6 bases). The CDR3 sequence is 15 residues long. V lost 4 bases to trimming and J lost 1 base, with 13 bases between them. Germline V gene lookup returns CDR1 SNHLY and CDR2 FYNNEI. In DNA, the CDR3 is TGTGCCAGCAGTGTCCGGGACACAAGGAACACTGAAGCTTTCTTT. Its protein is CASSVRDTRNTEAFF. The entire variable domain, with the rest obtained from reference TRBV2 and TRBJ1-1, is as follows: EPEVTQTPSHQVTQMGQEVILRCVPISNHLYFYWYRQILGQKVEFLVSFYNNEISEKSEIFDDQFSVERPDGSNFTLKIRSTKLEDSAMYFCASSVRDTRNTEAFFGQGTRLTVV.

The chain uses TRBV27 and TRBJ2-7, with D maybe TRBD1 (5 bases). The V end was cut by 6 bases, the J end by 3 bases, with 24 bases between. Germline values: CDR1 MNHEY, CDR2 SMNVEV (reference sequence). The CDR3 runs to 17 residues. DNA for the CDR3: TGTGCCAGCAGGCCCCGACGACCTGCAGGGAAAGACTACGAGCAGTACTTC. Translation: CASRPRRPAGKDYEQYF.

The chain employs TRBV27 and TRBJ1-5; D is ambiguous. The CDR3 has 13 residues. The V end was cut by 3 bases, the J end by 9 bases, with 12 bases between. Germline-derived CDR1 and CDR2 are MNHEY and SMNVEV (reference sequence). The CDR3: CASSFDAFRPQHF. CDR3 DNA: TGTGCCAGCAGTTTCGATGCATTTAGGCCCCAGCATTTT.

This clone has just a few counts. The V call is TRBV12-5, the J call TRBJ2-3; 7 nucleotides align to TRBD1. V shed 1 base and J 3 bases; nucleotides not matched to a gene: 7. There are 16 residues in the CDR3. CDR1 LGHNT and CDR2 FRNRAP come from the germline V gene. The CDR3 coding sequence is TGTGCTAGTGGTTTGGGGACGCAGGGGGTGACAGATACGCAGTATTTT. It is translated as CASGLGTQGVTDTQYF.

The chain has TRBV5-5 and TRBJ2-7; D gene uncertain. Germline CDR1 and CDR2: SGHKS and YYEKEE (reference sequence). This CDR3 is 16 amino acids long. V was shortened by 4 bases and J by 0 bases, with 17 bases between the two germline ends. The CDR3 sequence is CASSRRGYNYSYEQYF. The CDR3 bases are TGTGCCAGCAGCCGACGAGGATATAACTACTCCTACGAGCAGTACTTC.

The CDR3 nucleotides read TGTGCCAGCAGCTTAGTAGGGGGTGGGTACGAGCAGTACTTC. It specifies CASSLVGGGYEQYF. The chain uses TRBV11-2 and TRBJ2-7; weak D call: TRBD1 (6 bases). CDR3 size: 14 residues. The V gene lost 1 base and the J gene lost 4 bases, with 11 bases spanning the gap. Germline V lookup: CDR1 SGHAT, CDR2 FQNNGV. Supplemented by reference TRBV11-2 and TRBJ2-7, the full variable domain reads EAGVAQSPRYKIIEKRQSVAFWCNPISGHATLYWYQQILGQGPKLLIQFQNNGVVDDSQLPKDRFSAERLKGVDSTLKIQPAKLEDSAVYLCASSLVGGGYEQYFGPGTRLTVT.

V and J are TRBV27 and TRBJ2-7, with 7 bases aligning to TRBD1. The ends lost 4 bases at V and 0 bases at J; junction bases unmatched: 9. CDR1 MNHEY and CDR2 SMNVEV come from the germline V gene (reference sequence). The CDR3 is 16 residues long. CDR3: CASSSGQARISYEQYF. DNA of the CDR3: TGTGCCAGCAGTTCCGGACAGGCACGAATCTCCTACGAGCAGTACTTC.

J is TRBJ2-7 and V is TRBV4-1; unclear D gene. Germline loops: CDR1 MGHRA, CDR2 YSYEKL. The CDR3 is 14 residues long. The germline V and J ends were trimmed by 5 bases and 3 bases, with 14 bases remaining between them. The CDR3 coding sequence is TGCGCCAGCAGCTCCCGACTCGATAACTACGAGCAGTACTTC. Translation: CASSSRLDNYEQYF.

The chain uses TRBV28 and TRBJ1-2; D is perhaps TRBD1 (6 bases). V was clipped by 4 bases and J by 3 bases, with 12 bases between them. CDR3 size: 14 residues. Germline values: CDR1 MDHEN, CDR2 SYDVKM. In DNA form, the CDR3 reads TGTGCCAGCAGTTCACAGGGTAGTGACTATGGCTACACCTTC. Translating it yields CASSSQGSDYGYTF.

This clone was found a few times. The CDR3 sequence is CASSPGRGETQYF. CDR3 DNA sequence: TGCGCCAGTAGCCCGGGGCGGGGAGAGACCCAGTACTTC. The chain has TRBV5-1 and TRBJ2-5; weak D call: TRBD2 (6 bases). With 8 bases removed from V and 4 bases from J, the gap between germline ends came to 15 bases. CDR1 SGHRS and CDR2 YFSETQ come from the germline V gene. This CDR3 is 13 amino acids long. Combining the CDR3 with reference TRBV5-1 and TRBJ2-5 gives the whole variable domain KAGVTQTPRYLIKTRGQQVTLSCSPISGHRSVSWYQQTPGQGLQFLFEYFSETQRNKGNFPGRFSGRQFSNSRSEMNVSTLELGDSALYLCASSPGRGETQYFGPGTRLLVL.

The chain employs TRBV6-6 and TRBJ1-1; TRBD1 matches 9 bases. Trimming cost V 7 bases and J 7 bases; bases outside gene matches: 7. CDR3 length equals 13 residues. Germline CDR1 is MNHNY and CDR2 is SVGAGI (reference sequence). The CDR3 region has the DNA TGTGCCAGCACCCCGAGACAGGGGGTTGAAGCTTTCTTT. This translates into CASTPRQGVEAFF.

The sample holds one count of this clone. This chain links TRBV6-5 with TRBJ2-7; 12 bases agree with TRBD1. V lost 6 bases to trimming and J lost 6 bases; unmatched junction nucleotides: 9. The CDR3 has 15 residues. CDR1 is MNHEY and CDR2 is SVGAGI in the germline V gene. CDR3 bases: TGTGCCAGCAGGAAGGAGGGGACAGGGGGCGGCGAGCAGTACTTC. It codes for CASRKEGTGGGEQYF.

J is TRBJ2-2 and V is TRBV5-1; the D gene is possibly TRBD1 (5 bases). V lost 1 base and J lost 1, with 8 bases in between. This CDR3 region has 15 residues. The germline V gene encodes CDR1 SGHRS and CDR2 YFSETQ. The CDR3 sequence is CASSLNTGNTGELFF. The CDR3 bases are TGCGCCAGCAGCTTGAATACAGGGAACACCGGGGAGCTGTTTTTT.

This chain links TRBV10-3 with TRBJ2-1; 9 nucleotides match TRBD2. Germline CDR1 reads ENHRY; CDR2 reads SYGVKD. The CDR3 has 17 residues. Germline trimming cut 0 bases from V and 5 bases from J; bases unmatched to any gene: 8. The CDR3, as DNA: TGTGCCATCAGTGAGTCGACGGCTAGCGGGGATCACAATGAGCAGTTCTTC. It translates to CAISESTASGDHNEQFF.